The clone carrying this T cell receptor (beta chain) appeared a single time. Other DNA sequences in this sample translate to the same CDR3. The record originates from a study of blood T cell repertoires in COVID-19. In the original analysis: Nucleated cell counts were estimated from reference gene primer amplification. The assay was immunoSEQ multiplex PCR, and TCRdb's table has in-frame clones only and misses some. V and J calls and clone size are given by that table; D and trimming were obtained from the DNA. The table has approximately 350,000 clones, roughly 87% seen once; the top ten hold 2.5% to 3%. CDR1 and CDR2 from the germline V gene are MDHEN and SYDVKM. Trimming took 5 bases from V and 1 from J; bases not matched to a gene: 2. CDR3 length: 13 residues. Participants reported their clinical history, and cohort assignment relied on those reports. Two consecutive negative NP/OP PCR tests, clearance, or resolved symptoms defined Cohort 3 recovery.

This clonotype was obtained from a woman aged 25-40 years who had recovered from COVID-19. This chain connects TRBV28 to TRBJ2-7, with TRBD1 matching 7 bases. Sequenced material: PBMCs or T cells enriched from blood (not recorded which). CDR3 residues: CASSRTGSYEQYF. For the CDR3, the DNA is TGTGCCAGCAGTAGGACAGGATCCTACGAGCAGTACTTC.